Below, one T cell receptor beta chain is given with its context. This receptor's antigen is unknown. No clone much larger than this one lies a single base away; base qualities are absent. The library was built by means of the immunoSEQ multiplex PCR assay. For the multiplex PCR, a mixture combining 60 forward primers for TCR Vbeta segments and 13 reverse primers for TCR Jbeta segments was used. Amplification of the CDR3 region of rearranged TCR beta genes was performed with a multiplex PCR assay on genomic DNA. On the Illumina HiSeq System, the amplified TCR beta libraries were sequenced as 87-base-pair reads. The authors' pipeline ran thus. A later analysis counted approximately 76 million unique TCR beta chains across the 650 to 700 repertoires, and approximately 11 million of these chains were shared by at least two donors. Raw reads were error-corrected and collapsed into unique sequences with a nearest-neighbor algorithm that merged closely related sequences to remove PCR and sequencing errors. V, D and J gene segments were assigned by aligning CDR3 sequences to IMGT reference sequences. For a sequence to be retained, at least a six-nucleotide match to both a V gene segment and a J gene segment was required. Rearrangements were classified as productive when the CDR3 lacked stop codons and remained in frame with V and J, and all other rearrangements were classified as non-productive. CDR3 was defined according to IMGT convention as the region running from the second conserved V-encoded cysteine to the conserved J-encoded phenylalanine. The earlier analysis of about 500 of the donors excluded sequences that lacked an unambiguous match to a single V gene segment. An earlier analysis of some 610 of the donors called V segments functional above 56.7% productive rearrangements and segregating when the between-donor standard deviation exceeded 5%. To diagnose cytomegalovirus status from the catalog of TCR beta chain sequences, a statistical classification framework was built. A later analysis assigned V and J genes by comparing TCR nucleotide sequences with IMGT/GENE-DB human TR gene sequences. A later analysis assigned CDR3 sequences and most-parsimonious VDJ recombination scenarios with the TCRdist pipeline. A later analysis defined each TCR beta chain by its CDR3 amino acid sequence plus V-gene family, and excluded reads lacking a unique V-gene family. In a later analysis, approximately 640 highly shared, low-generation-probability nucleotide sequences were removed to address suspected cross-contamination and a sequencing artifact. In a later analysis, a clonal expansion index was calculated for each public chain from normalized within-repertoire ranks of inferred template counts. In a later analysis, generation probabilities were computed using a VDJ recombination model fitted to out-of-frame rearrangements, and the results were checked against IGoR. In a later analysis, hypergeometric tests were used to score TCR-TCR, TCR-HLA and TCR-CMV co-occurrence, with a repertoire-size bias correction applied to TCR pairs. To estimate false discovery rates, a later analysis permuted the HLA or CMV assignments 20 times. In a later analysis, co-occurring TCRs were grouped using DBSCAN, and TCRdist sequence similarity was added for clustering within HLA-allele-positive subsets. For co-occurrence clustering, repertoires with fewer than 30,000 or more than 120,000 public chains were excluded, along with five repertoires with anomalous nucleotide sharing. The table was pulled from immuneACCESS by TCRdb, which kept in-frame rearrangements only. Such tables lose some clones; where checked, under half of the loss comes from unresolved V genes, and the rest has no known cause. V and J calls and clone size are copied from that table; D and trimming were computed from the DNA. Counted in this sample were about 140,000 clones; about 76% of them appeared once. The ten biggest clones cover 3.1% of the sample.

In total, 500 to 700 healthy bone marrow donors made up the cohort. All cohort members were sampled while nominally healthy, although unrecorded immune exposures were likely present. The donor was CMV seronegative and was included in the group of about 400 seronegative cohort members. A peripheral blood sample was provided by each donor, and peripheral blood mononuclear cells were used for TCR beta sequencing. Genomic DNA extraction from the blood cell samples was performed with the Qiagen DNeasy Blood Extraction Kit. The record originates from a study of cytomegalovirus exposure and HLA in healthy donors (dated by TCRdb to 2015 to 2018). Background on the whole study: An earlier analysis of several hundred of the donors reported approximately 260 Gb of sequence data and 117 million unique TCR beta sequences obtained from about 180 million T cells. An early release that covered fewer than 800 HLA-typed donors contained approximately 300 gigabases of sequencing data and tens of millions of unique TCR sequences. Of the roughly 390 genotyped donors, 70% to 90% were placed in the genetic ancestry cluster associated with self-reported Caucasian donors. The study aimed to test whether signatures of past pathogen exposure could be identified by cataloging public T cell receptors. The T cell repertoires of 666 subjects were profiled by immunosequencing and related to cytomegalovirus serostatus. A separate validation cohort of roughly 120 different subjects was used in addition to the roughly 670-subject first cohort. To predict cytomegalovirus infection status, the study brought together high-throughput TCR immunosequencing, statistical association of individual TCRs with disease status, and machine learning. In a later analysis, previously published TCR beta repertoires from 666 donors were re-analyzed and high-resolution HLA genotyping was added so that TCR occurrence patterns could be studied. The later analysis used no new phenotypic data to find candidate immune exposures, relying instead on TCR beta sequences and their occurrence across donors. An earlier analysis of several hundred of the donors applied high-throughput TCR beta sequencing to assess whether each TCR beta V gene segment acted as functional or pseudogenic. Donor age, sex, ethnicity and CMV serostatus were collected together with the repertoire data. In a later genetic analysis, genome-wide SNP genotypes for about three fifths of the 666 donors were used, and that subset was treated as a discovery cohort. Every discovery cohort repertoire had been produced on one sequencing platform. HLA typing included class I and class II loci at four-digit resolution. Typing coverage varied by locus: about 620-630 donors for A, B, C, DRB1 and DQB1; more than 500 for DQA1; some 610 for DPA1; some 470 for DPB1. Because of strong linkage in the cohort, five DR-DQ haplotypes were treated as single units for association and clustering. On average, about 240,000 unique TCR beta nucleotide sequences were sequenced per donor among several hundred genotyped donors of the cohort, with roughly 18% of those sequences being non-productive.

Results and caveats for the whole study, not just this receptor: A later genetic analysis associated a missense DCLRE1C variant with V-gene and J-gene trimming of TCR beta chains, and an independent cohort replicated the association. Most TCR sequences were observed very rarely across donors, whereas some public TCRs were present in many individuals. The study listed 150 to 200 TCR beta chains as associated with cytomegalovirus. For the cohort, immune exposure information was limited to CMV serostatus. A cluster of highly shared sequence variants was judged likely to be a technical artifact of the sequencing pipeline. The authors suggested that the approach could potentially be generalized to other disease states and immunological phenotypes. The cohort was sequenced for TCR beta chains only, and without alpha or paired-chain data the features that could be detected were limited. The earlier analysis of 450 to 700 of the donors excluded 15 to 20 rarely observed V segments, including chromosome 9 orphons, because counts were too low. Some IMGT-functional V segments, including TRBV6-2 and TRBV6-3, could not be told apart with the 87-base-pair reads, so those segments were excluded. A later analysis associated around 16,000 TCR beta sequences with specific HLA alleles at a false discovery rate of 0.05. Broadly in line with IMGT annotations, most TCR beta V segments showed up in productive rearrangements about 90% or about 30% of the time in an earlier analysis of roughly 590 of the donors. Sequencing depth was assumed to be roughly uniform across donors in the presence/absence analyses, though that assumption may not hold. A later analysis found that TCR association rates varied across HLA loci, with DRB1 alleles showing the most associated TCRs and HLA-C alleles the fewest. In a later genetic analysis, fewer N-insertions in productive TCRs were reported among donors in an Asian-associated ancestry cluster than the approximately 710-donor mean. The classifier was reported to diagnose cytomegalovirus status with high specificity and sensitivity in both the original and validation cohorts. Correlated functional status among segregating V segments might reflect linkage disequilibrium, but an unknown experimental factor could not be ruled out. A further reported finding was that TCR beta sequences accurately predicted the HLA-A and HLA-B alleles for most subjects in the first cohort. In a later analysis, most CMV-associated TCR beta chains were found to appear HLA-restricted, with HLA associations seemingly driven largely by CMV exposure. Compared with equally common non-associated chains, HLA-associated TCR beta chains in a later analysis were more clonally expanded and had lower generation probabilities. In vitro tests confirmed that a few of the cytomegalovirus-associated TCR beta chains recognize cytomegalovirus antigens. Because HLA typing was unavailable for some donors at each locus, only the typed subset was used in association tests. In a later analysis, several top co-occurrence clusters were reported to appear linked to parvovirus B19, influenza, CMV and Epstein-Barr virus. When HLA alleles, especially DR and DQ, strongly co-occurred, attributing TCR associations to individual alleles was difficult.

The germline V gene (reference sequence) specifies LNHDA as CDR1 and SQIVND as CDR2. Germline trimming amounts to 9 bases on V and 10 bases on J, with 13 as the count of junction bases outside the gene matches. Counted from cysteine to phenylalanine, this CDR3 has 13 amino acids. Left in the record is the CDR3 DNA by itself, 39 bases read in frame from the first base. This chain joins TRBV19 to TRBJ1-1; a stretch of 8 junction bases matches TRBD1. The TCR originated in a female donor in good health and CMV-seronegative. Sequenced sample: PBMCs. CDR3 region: CAREVQGAGTAFF. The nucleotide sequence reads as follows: TGTGCCAGGGAGGTTCAGGGGGCAGGAACAGCTTTCTTT.